The 22 T cell receptor beta chains presented below share a single source sample, sequenced in a study of blood T cell repertoires in COVID-19. The protocol was immunoSEQ multiplex PCR, while the TCRdb copy is restricted to in-frame clones and leaves out a portion. The table lists under 20,000 clones, approximately 92% of them singletons. Specimen: peripheral blood. All receptors come from a man aged 60-69 years with active COVID-19.

V gene TRBV30 combines with J gene TRBJ1-6; 7 positions agree with TRBD1. The CDR3 runs 17 residues. J gave up 5 bases and V 3 bases, and 13 bases lay outside the gene matches. Germline lookup yields CDR1 GTSNPN and CDR2 SVGIG (reference sequence). CDR3 amino acids: CAWSEPGTAPNNSPLHF. The CDR3 DNA reads TGTGCCTGGAGCGAACCCGGGACAGCTCCAAATAATTCACCCCTCCACTTT.

For this clone: One end of the junction is discordant with germline, which a read error may explain. This chain links TRBV28 with TRBJ1-2; D unresolved. The germline V gene encodes CDR1 MDHEN and CDR2 SYDVKM. The CDR3 is 11 residues long. CDR3 residues: CATSSSTGYTF. The CDR3 DNA is TGTGCCACCAGTTCCAGTACAGGCTACACCTTC.

The rearrangement links TRBV10-3 to TRBJ2-3; 11 bases agree with TRBD2. CDR1 is ENHRY and CDR2 is SYGVKD in the germline V gene. The CDR3 runs to 14 residues. V shed 8 bases and J 6 bases; nucleotides not matched to a gene: 7. The CDR3 loop reads CAIAPSGRWDTQYF. CDR3 in DNA: TGTGCCATCGCGCCTAGCGGGAGGTGGGATACGCAGTATTTT.

The chain links TRBV5-1 to TRBJ2-7, with D perhaps TRBD1 (6 bases). The CDR3 totals 16 residues. The V end was cut by 0 bases, the J end by 0 bases, with 13 bases between. Germline V gene lookup returns CDR1 SGHRS and CDR2 YFSETQ. The CDR3 DNA reads TGCGCCAGCAGCTTGGCCACGAGGACAGCCTCCTACGAGCAGTACTTC. Amino acid sequence: CASSLATRTASYEQYF.

The rearrangement links TRBV10-3 to TRBJ1-2, with 10 bases that match TRBD1. V lost 7 bases, J lost 5 bases, and 7 bases stayed unmatched. Germline loops: CDR1 ENHRY, CDR2 SYGVKD. This CDR3 has 14 residues. The DNA of the CDR3 is TGTGCCATCACAGATGGGACAGGGGCTTATGGCTACACCTTC. Translation: CAITDGTGAYGYTF.

The rearrangement links TRBV4-3 to TRBJ2-3, with 11 bases aligning to TRBD2. Germline V CDR1 and CDR2: LGHNA, YSLEER. This CDR3 is 17 amino acids long. The junction had 9 bases not matched to a gene; V was cut back by 1 base and J by 6 bases. The CDR3 loop is CASSQGMVAGGPDTQYF. For the CDR3, the DNA is TGCGCCAGCAGCCAAGGGATGGTAGCGGGGGGGCCGGATACGCAGTATTTT.

The chain uses TRBV11-2 and TRBJ1-1; D is unclear. From germline, CDR1 is SGHAT and CDR2 FQNNGV. The CDR3 spans 15 residues. The V and J ends lost 3 bases and 2 bases respectively, with 13 bases between them. CDR3 nucleotides: TGTGCCAGCAGCTTCGGGGTTGCGACAAACACTGAAGCTTTCTTT. It translates to CASSFGVATNTEAFF.

The gene calls are TRBV6-5 and TRBJ2-2; 8 bases agree with TRBD2. The trim removed 5 bases at V and 5 bases at J, leaving 4 bases unmatched. Germline V gene lookup returns CDR1 MNHEY and CDR2 SVGAGI. The CDR3 runs to 14 residues. Written as DNA, the CDR3 is TGTGCCAGCAGTAACCAGCGGGGGACCGGGGAGCTGTTTTTT. It codes for CASSNQRGTGELFF.

The gene calls are TRBV9 and TRBJ1-1; 7 bases are shared with TRBD1. Losses at the gene ends were 4 bases for V and 1 base for J; bases not matched to a gene: 7. Per germline, CDR1 SGDLS and CDR2 YYNGEE. The CDR3 totals 15 residues. CDR3 sequence: CASSPLQGWNTEAFF. CDR3 nucleotides: TGTGCCAGCAGCCCATTACAGGGGTGGAACACTGAAGCTTTCTTT.

This chain uses TRBV2 with TRBJ1-5; 11 nucleotides agree with TRBD1. J was trimmed by 6 bases and V by 11 bases; bases with no gene match: 9. CDR3 length equals 14 residues. Looked up from germline, CDR1 is SNHLY and CDR2 is FYNNEI. CDR3 bases: TGTGCCGGATCCGGGACAGGGGGTCGTCAGCCCCAGCATTTT. Translated, it gives CAGSGTGGRQPQHF.

This sequence joins TRBV4-1 and TRBJ1-3, with D possibly being TRBD1 (5 bases). The CDR3 length is 17 residues. Germline V lookup: CDR1 MGHRA, CDR2 YSYEKL. With 2 bases removed from V and 1 base from J, the gap between germline ends came to 15 bases. The CDR3 loop reads CASSQFLQHRSGNTIYF. The CDR3 bases are TGCGCCAGCAGCCAATTTCTCCAACACAGGTCTGGAAACACCATATATTTT.

This clone was counted between two and nine times. The genes are TRBV25-1 and TRBJ2-2; D gene unclear. Germline V lookup: CDR1 MGHDK, CDR2 SYGVNS. The CDR3 has 14 residues. Trimming removed 3 bases from V and 6 bases from J, with 11 bases in between. CDR3 region: CASSDSHGSGELFF. The CDR3 bases are TGTGCCAGCAGTGATTCCCACGGGTCCGGGGAGCTGTTTTTT.

This chain joins TRBV6-6 and TRBJ2-7; 10 bases are shared with TRBD1. The CDR3 sequence is 13 residues long. Germline CDR1 and CDR2: MNHNY and SVGAGI (reference sequence). The J segment lost 8 bases and the V segment lost 7 bases, leaving 8 bases of the junction unmatched. The CDR3 DNA is TGTGCCAGCAAAGGGGGACAGGGGCTCCAGCAGTACTTC. Amino acid sequence: CASKGGQGLQQYF.

This clone has just one count. V usage is TRBV14 and J usage is TRBJ2-2; 7 positions agree with TRBD2. The CDR3 totals 15 residues. With 5 bases clipped from V and 2 bases from J, the junction kept 5 bases outside the gene matches. Germline CDR1 SGHDN, CDR2 FVKESK. The CDR3, as DNA: TGTGCCAGCAGCGGAGCTAGCGGAAACACCGGGGAGCTGTTTTTT. Protein product: CASSGASGNTGELFF.

The chain couples TRBV9 to TRBJ1-5; D is possibly TRBD1 (5 bases). The CDR3 sequence is 14 residues long. Germline-derived CDR1 and CDR2 are SGDLS and YYNGEE. Trimming took 0 bases from V and 6 from J, leaving 10 bases between them. The CDR3 DNA is TGTGCCAGCAGCGTAGGGGCAGGGATTCAGCCCCAGCATTTT. It translates to CASSVGAGIQPQHF.

The CDR3 reads CATSEAGTSGLTDTQYF. The CDR3 coding sequence is TGTGCCACCAGTGAAGCGGGGACTAGCGGACTCACAGATACGCAGTATTTT. J is TRBJ2-3 and V is TRBV24-1; TRBD2 agrees at 11 bases. V lost 4 bases to trimming and J lost 2 bases; unmatched junction nucleotides: 7. The CDR3 is made up of 17 amino acids. The germline V gene has CDR1 KGHDR and CDR2 SFDVKD.

The chain recombines TRBV5-4 with TRBJ2-5; D might be TRBD2 (5 bases). The CDR3 runs to 16 residues. Trimming took 5 bases from V and 5 from J, leaving 22 bases between them. The germline V gene encodes CDR1 SGHNT and CDR2 YYREEE (reference sequence). CDR3: CASRHRGGAVGETQYF. The CDR3 nucleotides are TGTGCCAGCAGACACCGGGGTGGAGCAGTGGGGGAGACCCAGTACTTC.

The chain is built from TRBV12-3 or TRBV12-4 and TRBJ2-7; the D is unclear. CDR3 size: 13 residues. Trimming took 3 bases from V and 4 from J, leaving 10 bases between them. CDR3 region: CASSFTNTYEQYF. Written as DNA, the CDR3 is TGTGCCAGCAGTTTTACAAACACGTACGAGCAGTACTTC.

J is TRBJ2-1 and V is TRBV5-4, with 8 bases that match TRBD1. Trimming took 4 bases from V and 8 from J; bases not matched to a gene: 11. Per the germline V gene, CDR1 is SGHNT and CDR2 is YYREEE (reference sequence). The CDR3 extends over 15 amino acids. The CDR3 region is CASSRTGNVGDEQFF. The DNA of the CDR3 is TGTGCCAGCAGCCGGACAGGGAACGTAGGCGATGAGCAGTTCTTC.

This chain connects TRBV7-8 to TRBJ1-5; 7 bases agree with TRBD1. The CDR3 runs to 16 residues. V lost 2 bases and J lost 6; bases outside the gene matches: 10. Per the germline V gene, CDR1 is SGHVS and CDR2 is FQNEAQ. CDR3 DNA: TGTGCCAGCAGCTTAACAGTCGGACAGGCGGGTCAGCCCCAGCATTTT. As protein: CASSLTVGQAGQPQHF.

This chain connects TRBV24-1 to TRBJ2-7; 10 bases map to TRBD1. The germline V gene encodes CDR1 KGHDR and CDR2 SFDVKD. The CDR3 spans 15 residues. V shed 3 bases, J shed 5 bases, and the junction held 6 bases outside the gene matches. CDR3: CATSDTGTGAHEQYF. CDR3 in DNA: TGTGCCACCAGTGATACCGGGACAGGGGCTCACGAGCAGTACTTC.

In DNA, the CDR3 is TGTGCCAGCAGCCCCGCCCCACTTTCTGGGGCCAACGTCCTGACTTTC. Amino acids: CASSPAPLSGANVLTF. The rearrangement joins TRBV7-3 to TRBJ2-6; D is undetermined. The ends were cut back, 5 bases at V and 1 base at J, with 12 bases in the middle. Germline values: CDR1 SGHTA, CDR2 FQGTGA. The CDR3 is 16 amino acids.